The 10 T cell receptor beta chains listed next were all sequenced from one sample in a study of cytomegalovirus exposure and HLA in healthy donors (dated by TCRdb to about 2017). Receptors were amplified or captured by the immunoSEQ multiplex PCR assay. For the multiplex PCR, a mixture combining 60 forward primers for TCR Vbeta segments and 13 reverse primers for TCR Jbeta segments was used. As stored in TCRdb, this immuneACCESS dataset retains in-frame rearrangements with V and J assigned. A fraction of the clones does not appear; measured against another copy, unresolved V genes explain less than half of the discrepancy, and the remainder lacks a known reason. The sample yields about 92,000 clones; 60% to 80% were counted once. About 7% of the sample belongs to the ten largest clones. Sequences were obtained from PBMCs. The source is a middle-aged man in good health and CMV-seropositive.

The chain recombines TRBV14 with TRBJ1-6, with D unclear. From germline, CDR1 is SGHDN and CDR2 FVKESK. The CDR3 totals 14 residues. Trimming took 0 bases from V and 10 from J, leaving 10 bases between them. The CDR3 loop reads CASSQDRGRSPLHF. The CDR3 DNA sequence: TGTGCCAGCAGCCAAGATCGTGGGAGGTCACCCCTCCACTTT.

The rearrangement links TRBV5-6 to TRBJ1-5, with D possibly TRBD1 on 5 matching bases. Germline CDR1 SGHDT, CDR2 YYEEEE. Between the trimmed V and J ends, which lost 2 bases and 5 bases, there was a span of 5 bases. This CDR3 has 12 residues. This CDR3 is CASSLGDQPQHF. Written as DNA, the CDR3 is TGTGCCAGCAGCTTAGGGGATCAGCCCCAGCATTTT.

The J gene is TRBJ2-3, the V gene TRBV27; a weak D match, TRBD1 (6 bases). V gave up 5 bases and J gave up 0 bases, with 15 bases separating them. The CDR3 loop spans 16 amino acids. In germline, CDR1 is MNHEY, CDR2 SMNVEV (reference sequence). This chain's CDR3 is CASSTLTGTSTDTQYF. The CDR3 DNA follows: TGTGCCAGCAGTACCCTGACAGGTACTAGCACAGATACGCAGTATTTT.

This clone showed up just once. The V call is TRBV5-1, the J call TRBJ2-5, with D tentatively TRBD2 (6 bases). The CDR3 consists of 17 residues. CDR1 is SGHRS and CDR2 is YFSETQ in the germline V gene. V was shortened by 0 bases and J by 1 base, with 16 bases between the two germline ends. CDR3 protein: CASSLGVRGLFQETQYF. CDR3 in DNA: TGCGCCAGCAGCTTGGGGGTGCGGGGTCTCTTCCAAGAGACCCAGTACTTC.

V is TRBV19 and J is TRBJ2-3; the match to TRBD1 covers 9 bases. Germline lookup yields CDR1 LNHDA and CDR2 SQIVND (reference sequence). The length of the CDR3 is 15 residues. J was trimmed by 1 base and V by 6 bases; bases with no gene match: 5. Here the CDR3 reads CASRDRGLGTDTQYF. The CDR3 bases are TGTGCCAGTAGGGACAGGGGCCTGGGCACAGATACGCAGTATTTT. Complete variable domain (other parts from reference TRBV19 and TRBJ2-3): DGGITQSPKYLFRKEGQNVTLSCEQNLNHDAMYWYRQDPGQGLRLIYYSQIVNDFQKGDIAEGYSVSREKKESFPLTVTSAQKNPTAFYLCASRDRGLGTDTQYFGPGTRLTVL.

Regarding this clone: The junction departs from the called germline gene at one end, perhaps through a read error. Other DNA sequences within the sample encode an identical CDR3. The chain recombines TRBV9 with TRBJ1-1; D gene ambiguous. The CDR3 runs to 15 residues. Germline V gives CDR1 SGDLS, CDR2 YYNGEE. CDR3 coding DNA: TGTGCCAGCAGCGTAGAAGGAGGGCTTGACACTGAAGCCTTCTTT. It encodes CASSVEGGLDTEAFF.

The chain links TRBV30 to TRBJ2-7, with 9 bases aligning to TRBD1. With 2 bases clipped from V and 6 bases from J, the junction kept 8 bases outside the gene matches. There are 14 residues in the CDR3. Germline values: CDR1 GTSNPN, CDR2 SVGIG (reference sequence). CDR3 sequence: CAWSTSGTGFEQYF. CDR3 sequence (DNA): TGTGCCTGGAGTACGTCCGGGACAGGGTTCGAGCAGTACTTC.

This clone has only a few counts. The chain uses TRBV27 and TRBJ1-1, with D maybe TRBD1 (6 bases). The CDR3 is 18 residues long. V was shortened by 7 bases and J by 3 bases, with 27 bases between the two germline ends. Germline CDR1 reads MNHEY; CDR2 reads SMNVEV (reference sequence). The CDR3 spells CASTQSGWDKQGHTEAFF. The CDR3 region has the DNA TGTGCCAGCACTCAATCCGGATGGGACAAACAGGGTCACACTGAAGCTTTCTTT.

This clone occurred once. V is TRBV5-4 and J is TRBJ1-5; 12 bases fit TRBD1. CDR1 is SGHNT and CDR2 is YYREEE in the germline V gene (reference sequence). The CDR3 loop spans 18 amino acids. Germline trimming cut 0 bases from V and 6 bases from J; bases unmatched to any gene: 10. The CDR3 is CASSLGGTGGAGGQPQHF. The CDR3 DNA sequence: TGTGCCAGCAGCTTGGGCGGGACAGGGGGCGCAGGAGGTCAGCCCCAGCATTTT. Variable domain in full (rest from reference TRBV5-4 and TRBJ1-5): ETGVTQSPTHLIKTRGQQVTLRCSSQSGHNTVSWYQQALGQGPQFIFQYYREEENGRGNFPPRFSGLQFPNYSSELNVNALELDDSALYLCASSLGGTGGAGGQPQHFGDGTRLSIL.

This clone was counted only a few times. The V and J genes are TRBV7-2 and TRBJ1-5, with 11 bases aligning to TRBD1. The CDR3 length is 14 residues. Germline assignment: CDR1 SGHTA and CDR2 FQGNSA. V lost 5 bases to trimming and J lost 8 bases; unmatched junction nucleotides: 5. CDR3 residues: CASSGQGAREPQHF. The CDR3 DNA is TGTGCCAGCAGCGGACAGGGGGCGCGGGAGCCCCAGCATTTT.